The next 6 T cell receptor beta chains were all read from a single sample in a study of T cells in Graves' hyperthyroidism and ophthalmopathy. The investigators amplified TCR beta CDR3 regions from RNA transcripts. A first-round RT-PCR of the TCR CDR3 used the HTBI primer set. TCRdb ran MiXCR on the multiplex PCR reads and lists one entry per CDR3 protein. The sample has around 690,000 distinct CDR3 sequences, around 20% seen once. Sequences were obtained from blood. The receptors derive from a man aged 30-40 years with Graves' ophthalmopathy.

The V call is TRBV29-1, the J call TRBJ2-1; the match to TRBD2 covers 14 bases. With 6 bases clipped from V and 3 bases from J, the junction kept 16 bases outside the gene matches. Germline-derived CDR1 and CDR2 are SQVTM and ANQGSEA. CDR3 size: 19 residues. This chain's CDR3 is CSVAGTSGRALDNYNEQFF. In nucleotides, the CDR3 is TGCAGCGTGGCGGGGACTAGCGGGAGAGCACTCGATAACTACAATGAGCAGTTCTTC.

This clonotype occurred a few times. The rearrangement uses TRBV6-1 and TRBJ2-2; TRBD2 matches at 10 bases. Losses at the gene ends were 4 bases for V and 4 bases for J; bases not matched to a gene: 9. The CDR3 consists of 17 residues. Germline loops: CDR1 MNHNS, CDR2 SASEGT. The CDR3 loop is CASSGPGTSDITGELFF. CDR3 nucleotide sequence: TGTGCCAGCAGTGGCCCAGGGACTAGCGACATCACCGGGGAGCTGTTTTTT.

The chain is built from TRBV10-3 and TRBJ2-3; perhaps TRBD1 as D (5 bases). V was clipped by 0 bases and J by 1 base, with 5 bases between them. This CDR3 has 14 residues. Germline assignment: CDR1 ENHRY and CDR2 SYGVKD. The CDR3 protein is CAISESTGTDTQYF. DNA of the CDR3: TGTGCCATCAGTGAGTCGACAGGCACAGATACGCAGTATTTT.

This clonotype was seen a few times. CDR3 sequence (DNA): TGTGCCTGGAGTACCCAGATGAACACTGAAGCTTTCTTT. Translated, it gives CAWSTQMNTEAFF. The gene calls are TRBV30 and TRBJ1-1; D gene unclear. The V gene's germline CDR1 is GTSNPN and CDR2 SVGIG (reference sequence). The CDR3 totals 13 residues. Trimming cost V 2 bases and J 0 bases, with 7 bases left between them.

This clonotype was recorded at least ten times. This rearrangement joins TRBV28 to TRBJ1-1; D unresolved. The germline gives CDR1 MDHEN, CDR2 SYDVKM. The CDR3 spans 13 residues. Trimming took off 10 bases at V and 5 bases at J, with 17 bases between the two ends. The CDR3 coding sequence is TGTGCCACCGGAGAGAGTCTCGAGACTGAAGCTTTCTTT. This gives the protein CATGESLETEAFF.

In its sample, this clonotype was seen many times. This chain links TRBV11-2 with TRBJ1-1; D gene ambiguous. Trimming shortened V by 4 bases and J by 5 bases, and 11 bases separated the two germline ends. Germline CDR1 and CDR2: SGHAT and FQNNGV. The length of the CDR3 is 13 residues. The CDR3 sequence is CASSSLRRTEAFF. CDR3 in DNA: TGTGCCAGCAGCTCCTTAAGGCGTACTGAAGCTTTCTTT.